The 2 T cell receptor beta chains reported below all come from one sample, sequenced in a study of T-cell reconstitution after alpha-beta-depleted transplantation in children. A library of TCRbeta sequences, prepared with unique molecular identifiers, was generated. Via MiXCR, TCRdb re-called the PCR reads, giving one row per CDR3 protein. There are under 150,000 distinct CDR3 sequences in the sample; about 9.9% occur only once, and less than 25% lies in the top ten. This material consisted of PBMCs, mostly from graft donor cells, taken 180 days after TCRalphabeta/CD19-depleted stem cell transplant. Receptors originate from a girl in the first two years of life who had a stem cell transplant for combined immunodeficiency, so the T cells may come from the graft donor.

This clonotype was counted many times. The chain uses TRBV7-2 and TRBJ2-3, with 7 bases aligning to TRBD2. With 6 bases clipped from V and 10 bases from J, the junction kept 19 bases outside the gene matches. The CDR3 spans 16 residues. The germline gives CDR1 SGHTA, CDR2 FQGNSA. CDR3 coding DNA: TGTGCCAGCAGAAAAACTAGCGACGGCGCCCCCGGGGCGCAGTATTTT. This encodes CASRKTSDGAPGAQYF.

This clonotype is a singleton in its sample. The rearrangement links TRBV11-2 to TRBJ2-1, with TRBD2 matching over 12 bases. The CDR3 length is 15 residues. Losses at the gene ends were 5 bases for V and 2 bases for J; bases not matched to a gene: 1. Germline V gives CDR1 SGHAT, CDR2 FQNNGV. CDR3: CASSGLAGPYNEQFF. CDR3 in DNA: TGTGCCAGCAGCGGACTAGCGGGGCCCTACAATGAGCAGTTCTTC.